A single count supports the clone carrying this T cell receptor (beta chain). The data belong to a study of blood T cell repertoires in COVID-19. At the level of the study: T cells, B-cell-depleted T cells, or PBMCs provided the cDNA or gDNA that served as material.

Per the authors' pipeline: Amplification from reference gene primers served as the basis for estimated nucleated cell counts. Produced via immunoSEQ multiplex PCR; TCRdb's table is partial and in-frame only. V, J and clone size were drawn from that table, and D and trimming were deduced from the DNA. The table shows some 520,000 clones, with 89% occurring only once. This sequence was found in a man between 18 and 35 years old with COVID-19, enrolled during active disease. Sequencing input: peripheral blood.

The CDR3 coding sequence is TGTGCCAGCAGCCCCCAGTTTGCGGGGTTTTACGAGCAGTACTTC. Residues: CASSPQFAGFYEQYF. The chain carries TRBV7-8 and TRBJ2-7, with D tentatively TRBD2 (6 bases). This CDR3 has 15 amino acids. Germline CDR1 reads SGHVS; CDR2 reads FQNEAQ. Trimming stripped 5 bases from V and 4 bases from J, with 18 bases between.